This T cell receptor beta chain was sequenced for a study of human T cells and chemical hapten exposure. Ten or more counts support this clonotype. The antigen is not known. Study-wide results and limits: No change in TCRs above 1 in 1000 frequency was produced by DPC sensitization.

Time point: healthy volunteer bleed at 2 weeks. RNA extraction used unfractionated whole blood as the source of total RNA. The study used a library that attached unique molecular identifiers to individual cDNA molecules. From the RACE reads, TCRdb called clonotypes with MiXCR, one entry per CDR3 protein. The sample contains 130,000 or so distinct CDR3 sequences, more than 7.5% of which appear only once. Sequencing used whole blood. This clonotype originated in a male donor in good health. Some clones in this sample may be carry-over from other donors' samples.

In DNA form, the CDR3 reads TGCAGCGTTGAAGATGCAGGGGATGGCTACACCTTC. Translated: CSVEDAGDGYTF. The chain joins TRBV29-1 to TRBJ1-2, with a possible D match to TRBD1 (6 bases). Trimming removed 0 bases from V and 6 bases from J, with 8 bases in between. CDR3 length: 12 residues. Germline loops: CDR1 SQVTM, CDR2 ANQGSEA.